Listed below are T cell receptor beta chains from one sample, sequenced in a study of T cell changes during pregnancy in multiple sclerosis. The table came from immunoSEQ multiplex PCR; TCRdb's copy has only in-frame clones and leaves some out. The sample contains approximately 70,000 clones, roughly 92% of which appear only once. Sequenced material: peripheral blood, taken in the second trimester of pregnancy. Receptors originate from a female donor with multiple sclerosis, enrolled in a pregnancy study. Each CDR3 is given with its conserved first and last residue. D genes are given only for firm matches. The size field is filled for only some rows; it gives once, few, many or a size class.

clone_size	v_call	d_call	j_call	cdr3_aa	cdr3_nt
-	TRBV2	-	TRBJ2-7	CASSSDSSSYEQYF	TGTGCCAGCAGTTCCGATTCGAGCTCCTACGAGCAGTACTTC
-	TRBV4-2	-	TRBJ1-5	CASSQDWRAFGQPQHF	TGTGCCAGCAGCCAAGATTGGAGGGCCTTCGGGCAGCCCCAGCATTTT
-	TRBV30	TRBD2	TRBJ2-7	CAWRPAGAALEQYF	TGTGCCTGGAGGCCAGCGGGGGCAGCTCTCGAGCAGTACTTC
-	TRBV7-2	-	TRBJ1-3	CASSLGQASSGNTIYF	TGTGCCAGCAGCTTAGGACAGGCGAGCTCTGGAAACACCATATATTTT
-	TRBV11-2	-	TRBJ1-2	CASSLDSGGFYGYTF	TGTGCCAGCAGCTTAGATAGCGGAGGCTTCTATGGCTACACCTTC
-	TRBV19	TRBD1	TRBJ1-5	CASSARTGAWGNQPQHF	TGTGCCAGTAGTGCCAGGACAGGGGCCTGGGGCAATCAGCCCCAGCATTTT
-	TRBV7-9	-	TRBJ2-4	CASSPNDGSENIQYF	TGTGCCAGCAGCCCGAACGACGGGAGCGAAAACATTCAGTACTTC
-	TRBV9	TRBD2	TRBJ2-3	CASSVTSGTDTQYF	TGTGCCAGCAGCGTCACTAGCGGGACAGATACGCAGTATTTT
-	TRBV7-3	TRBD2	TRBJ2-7	CASSLTGAGGPSYEQYF	TGTGCCAGCAGCTTAACGGGAGCGGGAGGTCCCTCCTACGAGCAGTACTTC
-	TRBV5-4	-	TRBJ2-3	CASSLDPSLDTVDTQYF	TGTGCCAGCAGCTTGGATCCGAGCCTAGATACTGTAGATACGCAGTATTTT
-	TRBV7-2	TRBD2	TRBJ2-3	CASSLVSGGSDTQYF	TGTGCCAGCAGCTTAGTTAGCGGGGGTTCAGATACGCAGTATTTT
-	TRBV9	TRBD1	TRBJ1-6	CASSLDRDSPLHF	TGTGCCAGCAGCCTGGACAGGGATTCACCCCTCCACTTT
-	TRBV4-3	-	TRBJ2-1	CASSQEAGLESEQFF	TGCGCCAGCAGCCAAGAGGCAGGGCTGGAGAGTGAGCAGTTCTTC
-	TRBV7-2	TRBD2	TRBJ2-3	CASTRPTSGRRDTQYF	TGTGCCAGCACCCGCCCAACTAGCGGGAGAAGAGATACGCAGTATTTT
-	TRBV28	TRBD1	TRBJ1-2	CASSLPGQKYGYTF	TGTGCCAGCAGTTTACCGGGACAGAAATATGGCTACACCTTC
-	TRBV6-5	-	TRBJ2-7	CASSYSTGFAYEQYF	TGTGCCAGCAGTTACTCAACAGGGTTCGCCTACGAGCAGTACTTC
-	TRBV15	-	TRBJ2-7	CATSRARTAVYEQYF	TGTGCCACCAGCAGAGCACGGACTGCCGTCTACGAGCAGTACTTC
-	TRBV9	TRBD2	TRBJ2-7	CASSLGASGSYEQYF	TGTGCCAGCAGCCTCGGGGCTAGCGGGAGTTACGAGCAGTACTTC
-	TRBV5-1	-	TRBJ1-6	CASSPGRGLGYNSPLHF	TGCGCCAGCAGCCCCGGGAGGGGTCTTGGATATAATTCACCCCTCCACTTT
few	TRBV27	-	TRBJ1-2	CASSSTEGVLYPGGYTF	TGTGCCAGCAGTTCCACCGAAGGGGTCCTCTATCCCGGGGGCTACACCTTC
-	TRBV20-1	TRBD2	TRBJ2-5	CSAGGVLQYF	TGCAGTGCTGGGGGGGTCCTCCAGTACTTC
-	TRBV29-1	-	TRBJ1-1	CSLGRGTEAFF	TGCAGCTTAGGAAGGGGCACTGAAGCTTTCTTT
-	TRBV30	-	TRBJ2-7	CAWSAGTGGYEQYF	TGTGCCTGGAGTGCGGGGACCGGGGGCTACGAGCAGTACTTC
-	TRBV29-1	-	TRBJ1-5	CSAGDDSNQPQHF	TGCAGCGCGGGGGACGATAGCAATCAGCCCCAGCATTTT
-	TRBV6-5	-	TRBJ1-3	CASSFDTNSGNTIYF	TGTGCCAGCAGTTTTGACACCAACTCTGGAAACACCATATATTTT
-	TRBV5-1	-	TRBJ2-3	CASGLQGGDTQYF	TGCGCCAGCGGTTTACAGGGCGGAGATACGCAGTATTTT
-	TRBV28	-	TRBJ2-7	CASRYLGYEQYF	TGTGCCAGCAGATATCTAGGATACGAGCAGTACTTC